One sample yielded the 8 T cell receptor beta chains listed below, sequenced in a study of blood T cell repertoires in COVID-19. The repertoire was sequenced with immunoSEQ multiplex PCR; TCRdb's copy has only in-frame clones and lacks some. The profile shows 300,000 or so clones, approximately 86% of them singletons. Sequencing was performed on peripheral blood. Every receptor here comes from a man between 65 and 79 years old with acute or convalescent COVID-19.

This sequence joins TRBV7-2 and TRBJ2-3; 7 positions match TRBD1. CDR3 size: 14 residues. V shed 6 bases, J shed 1 base, and the junction held 4 bases outside the gene matches. Germline lookup yields CDR1 SGHTA and CDR2 FQGNSA. The CDR3 DNA reads as TGTGCCAGCAGTTCCGGGACAGGCACAGATACGCAGTATTTT. Protein sequence: CASSSGTGTDTQYF.

The chain is built from TRBV6-2 or TRBV6-3 and TRBJ2-3; 11 nucleotides agree with TRBD2. After removal of 6 bases from V and 3 bases from J, the junction contained 8 bases not matched to a gene. This CDR3 is 16 amino acids long. The germline CDR1 and CDR2 sequences are MNHEY and SVGEGT. The CDR3 reads CASSLRLAGLTDTQYF. Written as DNA, the CDR3 is TGTGCCAGCAGCCTTCGACTAGCGGGACTGACAGATACGCAGTATTTT.

The rearrangement uses TRBV7-3 and TRBJ1-3; the D is unclear. The CDR3 consists of 16 residues. Germline V gene lookup returns CDR1 SGHTA and CDR2 FQGTGA. The germline V and J ends were trimmed by 0 bases and 0 bases, with 9 bases remaining between them. The chain's CDR3 is CASSLTAAGSGNTIYF. Here the CDR3 DNA reads TGTGCCAGCAGCTTAACGGCCGCAGGCTCTGGAAACACCATATATTTT. Together with reference TRBV7-3 and TRBJ1-3, the CDR3 gives the full variable domain: GAGVSQTPSNKVTEKGKYVELRCDPISGHTALYWYRQSLGQGPEFLIYFQGTGAADDSGLPNDRFFAVRPEGSVSTLKIQRTERGDSAVYLCASSLTAAGSGNTIYFGEGSWLTVV.

J is TRBJ2-5 and V is TRBV7-8; 10 bases line up with TRBD2. This CDR3 contains 15 residues. The V segment lost 1 base and the J segment 5 bases; nucleotides outside the gene matches: 4. Germline V gene sequence: CDR1 SGHVS, CDR2 FQNEAQ. In DNA form, the CDR3 reads TGTGCCAGCAGCTTAGTAGCGGGGGGTGGGGAGACCCAGTACTTC. It is translated as CASSLVAGGGETQYF.

CDR3 sequence: CASSSPGQGKTEAFF. Here the CDR3 DNA reads TGTGCCAGCAGTTCACCCGGACAGGGGAAAACTGAAGCTTTCTTT. The rearrangement joins TRBV27 to TRBJ1-1; 9 nucleotides align to TRBD1. The CDR3 covers 15 residues. V lost 4 bases and J lost 5; bases outside the gene matches: 8. Germline assignment: CDR1 MNHEY and CDR2 SMNVEV (reference sequence).

This sequence joins TRBV3-1 (or the pseudogene TRBV3-2) and TRBJ2-1; 13 bases fit TRBD2. J lost 3 bases, V lost 7 bases, and 6 bases had no gene match. Germline lookup yields CDR1 LGHDT and CDR2 YNNKEL (reference sequence). The CDR3 runs 16 residues. CDR3 amino acids: CASTPTSGGDYNEQFF. The CDR3 region has the DNA TGTGCCAGCACCCCTACTAGCGGGGGGGACTACAATGAGCAGTTCTTC.

V and J are TRBV5-1 and TRBJ2-7; D may be TRBD1 (6 bases). The CDR3 runs to 15 residues. Trimming shortened V by 4 bases and J by 0 bases, and 14 bases separated the two germline ends. Germline V gene data show CDR1 as SGHRS and CDR2 as YFSETQ. The CDR3, as DNA: TGCGCCAGCAGCCCGGGACACTCGAGCTCCTACGAGCAGTACTTC. It codes for CASSPGHSSSYEQYF.

This CDR3 is CASSFDTSYEQYF. CDR3 in DNA: TGCGCCAGCAGCTTCGACACCTCCTACGAGCAGTACTTC. J is TRBJ2-7 and V is TRBV5-1; D not certain. Trimming removed 2 bases from V and 0 bases from J, with 6 bases in between. Germline V gene data show CDR1 as SGHRS and CDR2 as YFSETQ. The CDR3 is 13 residues long.